Listed below are T cell receptor beta chains from one sample, sequenced in a study of T cells in Graves' hyperthyroidism and ophthalmopathy. MiXCR was run by TCRdb on the multiplex PCR reads, yielding one entry per CDR3 protein. This sample has about 210,000 distinct CDR3 sequences, with 17% found just once. Source material: blood. Receptors originate from a man in his forties or fifties with Graves' hyperthyroidism. Each CDR3 is given with its conserved first and last residue. D genes are given only for firm matches. Expanded clones get a size class; other rows say once, few or many, or leave the size out.

>TRBJ1-2|TRBV2|few|.
CASSEMGQFYGYTF
TGTGCCAGCAGTGAAATGGGGCAGTTTTATGGCTACACCTTC
>TRBJ2-1|TRBV30|many|.
CAWNALASHNEQFF
TGTGCCTGGAACGCCTTGGCTTCCCACAATGAGCAGTTCTTC
>TRBJ1-1|TRBV30|many|TRBD1
CAWSYWDRGAFF
TGTGCCTGGAGTTACTGGGACAGAGGAGCTTTCTTT
>TRBJ1-5|TRBV2|many|.
CASSDGRASNQPQHF
TGTGCCAGCAGTGACGGCAGGGCTAGCAATCAGCCCCAGCATTTT
>TRBJ1-2|TRBV29-1|few|.
CSAGAGFYGYTF
TGCAGCGCCGGTGCCGGCTTTTATGGCTACACCTTC
>TRBJ2-1|TRBV11-3|many|TRBD2
CASSRTSGSLGEQFF
TGTGCCAGCAGCCGGACTAGCGGGAGTTTGGGTGAGCAGTTCTTC
>TRBJ2-1|TRBV5-1|.|.
CASSLISGWGQFF
TGCGCCAGCAGCTTGATATCGGGTTGGGGGCAGTTCTTC
>TRBJ2-1|TRBV4-1|few|TRBD2
CASSHRGTSGYNEQFF
TGCGCCAGCAGCCATCGGGGGACTAGCGGCTACAATGAGCAGTTCTTC
>TRBJ2-5|TRBV3-1|few|.
CASSQSAASETQYF
TGTGCCAGCAGCCAATCAGCGGCTAGTGAGACCCAGTACTTC
>TRBJ1-1|TRBV5-4|.|TRBD1
CASSPGTGRSRGEAFF
TGTGCCAGCAGCCCGGGGACAGGGCGCTCAAGGGGGGAAGCTTTCTTT
>TRBJ2-5|TRBV7-2|many|.
CASSSVGGEETQYF
TGTGCCAGCAGCTCGGTAGGCGGGGAAGAGACCCAGTACTTC
>TRBJ1-2|TRBV7-9|many|.
CASSFLTANYGYTF
TGTGCCAGCAGCTTCCTGACAGCTAACTATGGCTACACCTTC
>TRBJ2-7|TRBV5-5|few|.
CASSLAIEQYF
TGTGCCAGCAGCCTCGCGATCGAGCAGTACTTC
>TRBJ2-5|TRBV18|many|.
CASSPPGTEGETQYF
TGTGCCAGCTCACCACCCGGGACGGAGGGAGAGACCCAGTACTTC
>TRBJ2-1|TRBV5-1|.|TRBD2
CASSLAPLAGANEQFF
TGCGCCAGCAGCTTGGCCCCACTAGCGGGAGCTAATGAGCAGTTCTTC
>TRBJ2-4|TRBV28|many|TRBD1
CASSVDRGPDIQYF
TGTGCCAGCAGTGTGGACAGGGGGCCGGACATTCAGTACTTC
>TRBJ2-7|TRBV12-3/TRBV12-4|many|TRBD1
CASSFLRQGAYEQYF
TGTGCCAGCAGTTTCCTCCGACAGGGAGCCTACGAGCAGTACTTC
>TRBJ1-5|TRBV5-1|.|TRBD1
CASSPQGQGGEPQHF
TGCGCCAGCAGCCCACAGGGACAGGGCGGTGAGCCCCAGCATTTT
>TRBJ1-4|TRBV6-1|few|.
CASKRSNEKLFF
TGTGCCAGCAAGAGGTCTAATGAAAAACTGTTTTTT
>TRBJ2-1|TRBV5-1|many|.
CASSLADEQFF
TGCGCCAGCAGCTTGGCGGATGAGCAGTTCTTC
>TRBJ2-1|TRBV3-1|.|.
CASSYLGQRYGEQFF
TGTGCCAGCAGTTACCTGGGGCAGCGTTATGGTGAGCAGTTCTTC
>TRBJ2-7|TRBV7-3|.|.
CASSSDRRGEQYF
TGTGCCAGCAGCTCTGACCGAAGGGGCGAGCAGTACTTC
>TRBJ1-5|TRBV5-5|few|.
CASSRGGAPWTDTQHF
TGTGCCAGCAGTCGGGGGGGCGCTCCCTGGACAGATACGCAGCATTTT
>TRBJ1-3|TRBV18|many|.
CASSPGHSGNTIYF
TGTGCCAGCTCACCGGGGCACTCTGGAAACACCATATATTTT
>TRBJ2-7|TRBV7-8|.|TRBD1
CASRNPEGTGGYEQYF
TGTGCCAGCAGGAATCCCGAAGGGACAGGAGGGTACGAGCAGTACTTC
>TRBJ2-2|TRBV2|many|TRBD2
CASTLAGVGTGELFF
TGTGCCAGCACCTTAGCGGGAGTAGGAACCGGGGAGCTGTTTTTT
>TRBJ1-5|TRBV4-3|.|TRBD1
CASSQDPGQGARAQHF
TGCGCCAGCAGCCAAGATCCGGGACAGGGGGCCAGGGCCCAGCATTTT
>TRBJ2-3|TRBV5-5|.|.
CASSLVYRADTQYF
TGTGCCAGCAGCTTGGTTTACAGGGCGGATACGCAGTATTTT
>TRBJ2-1|TRBV28|many|.
CASSFGTTARNEQFF
TGTGCCAGCAGTTTTGGGACCACTGCGAGGAATGAGCAGTTCTTC
>TRBJ2-5|TRBV12-3/TRBV12-4|.|TRBD2
CASSQTSGIGTQYF
TGTGCCAGCAGCCAAACTAGCGGGATCGGCACCCAGTACTTC
>TRBJ1-5|TRBV6-2/TRBV6-3|.|.
CASRPSGSNQPQHF
TGTGCCAGCAGACCCTCAGGGAGCAATCAGCCCCAGCATTTT
>TRBJ2-4|TRBV6-2/TRBV6-3|.|.
CASSPTGLGQYF
TGTGCCAGCAGTCCCACAGGGTTGGGACAGTACTTC
>TRBJ1-1|TRBV19|.|.
CASSTNRAFDTEAFF
TGTGCCAGTAGTACAAACCGGGCCTTTGACACTGAAGCTTTCTTT
>TRBJ2-3|TRBV11-3|many|.
CASSPQGTDTQYF
TGTGCCAGCAGCCCGCAAGGCACAGATACGCAGTATTTT
>TRBJ1-5|TRBV28|.|.
CASRDTGSIGNQPQHF
TGTGCCAGCAGGGACACAGGGAGCATAGGCAATCAGCCCCAGCATTTT
>TRBJ1-4|TRBV5-1|few|TRBD1
CASSLIGTGDEKLFF
TGCGCCAGCAGCTTAATTGGGACAGGGGATGAAAAACTGTTTTTT
>TRBJ1-4|TRBV5-5|.|.
CASSHGTTEEKLFF
TGTGCCAGCAGCCACGGGACCACGGAGGAAAAACTGTTTTTT
>TRBJ2-7|TRBV5-1|few|.
CASSWGDPYEQYF
TGCGCCAGCAGCTGGGGGGACCCCTACGAGCAGTACTTC
>TRBJ2-1|TRBV29-1|.|.
CSDLRGNSYNEQFF
TGCAGCGATTTACGGGGAAACTCCTACAATGAGCAGTTCTTC
>TRBJ1-3|TRBV30|many|.
CAWSGINTIYF
TGTGCCTGGAGTGGCATAAACACCATATATTTT
>TRBJ2-5|TRBV19|few|TRBD2
CASSASGLAGRSLQETQYF
TGTGCCAGTAGTGCCTCGGGACTAGCGGGGCGGAGCCTTCAAGAGACCCAGTACTTC
>TRBJ2-1|TRBV19|.|TRBD2
CASSILGLAGVGNEQFF
TGTGCCAGTAGTATACTGGGACTAGCGGGGGTGGGTAATGAGCAGTTCTTC
>TRBJ2-1|TRBV5-4|few|TRBD1
CASSRDREFNEQFF
TGTGCCAGCAGTCGGGACAGGGAATTTAATGAGCAGTTCTTC
>TRBJ2-1|TRBV5-5|many|.
CASSHRGSDYNEQFF
TGTGCCAGCAGCCATAGGGGTTCCGACTACAATGAGCAGTTCTTC
>TRBJ2-5|TRBV28|.|.
CASRPPQNQETQYF
TGTGCCAGCCGCCCGCCACAGAACCAAGAGACCCAGTACTTC
>TRBJ2-7|TRBV7-9|many|.
CASSPETALYEQYF
TGTGCCAGCAGCCCAGAGACAGCTTTGTACGAGCAGTACTTC
>TRBJ2-1|TRBV10-2|many|TRBD2
CASQGLAGSNEQFF
TGCGCCAGCCAAGGACTAGCGGGGTCTAATGAGCAGTTCTTC
>TRBJ2-3|TRBV29-1|few|TRBD2
CSGGGGRGADTQYF
TGCAGCGGGGGTGGCGGGAGAGGGGCAGATACGCAGTATTTT
>TRBJ1-4|TRBV7-6|.|.
CASSSWGNEKLFF
TGTGCCAGCAGCTCTTGGGGGAATGAAAAACTGTTTTTT
>TRBJ2-7|TRBV12-3/TRBV12-4|many|.
CASSLGRQDRSSYEQYF
TGTGCCAGCAGTTTAGGGCGTCAGGACAGAAGCTCCTACGAGCAGTACTTC
>TRBJ2-3|TRBV5-1|many|.
CASSLDADTQYF
TGCGCCAGCAGCTTGGATGCAGATACGCAGTATTTT
>TRBJ2-7|TRBV20-1|few|TRBD2
CSAYSGRDEQYF
TGCAGTGCTTACAGCGGGAGGGACGAGCAGTACTTC
>TRBJ2-1|TRBV11-3|many|.
CASTVPGMLNNEQFF
TGTGCCAGCACAGTCCCAGGGATGCTAAACAATGAGCAGTTCTTC
>TRBJ2-5|TRBV6-5|many|.
CASSYTTSSKTQYF
TGTGCCAGCAGTTACACGACTAGTTCGAAGACCCAGTACTTC
>TRBJ2-2|TRBV19|few|TRBD2
CASSIGSFVPEAGITGELFF
TGTGCCAGTAGTATTGGATCCTTTGTGCCCGAAGCGGGAATCACCGGGGAGCTGTTTTTT
>TRBJ1-1|TRBV5-1|many|.
CASSLGAFNMNTEAFF
TGCGCCAGCAGCTTGGGGGCCTTTAACATGAACACTGAAGCTTTCTTT
>TRBJ2-5|TRBV7-9|.|TRBD1
CASSQQRRDRGLGETQYF
TGTGCCAGCAGCCAACAAAGAAGGGACAGGGGGCTAGGAGAGACCCAGTACTTC
>TRBJ1-1|TRBV18|many|.
CASSPNRAGGMNTEAFF
TGTGCCAGCTCACCGAACAGGGCGGGGGGTATGAACACTGAAGCTTTCTTT
>TRBJ2-7|TRBV5-5|few|TRBD1
CASSYEGTGIFGFGYEQYF
TGTGCCAGCAGTTACGAAGGGACAGGAATTTTTGGATTCGGTTACGAGCAGTACTTC
>TRBJ2-1|TRBV7-8|many|TRBD2
CASERDSGYNEQFF
TGTGCCAGCGAGCGGGATAGTGGCTACAATGAGCAGTTCTTC